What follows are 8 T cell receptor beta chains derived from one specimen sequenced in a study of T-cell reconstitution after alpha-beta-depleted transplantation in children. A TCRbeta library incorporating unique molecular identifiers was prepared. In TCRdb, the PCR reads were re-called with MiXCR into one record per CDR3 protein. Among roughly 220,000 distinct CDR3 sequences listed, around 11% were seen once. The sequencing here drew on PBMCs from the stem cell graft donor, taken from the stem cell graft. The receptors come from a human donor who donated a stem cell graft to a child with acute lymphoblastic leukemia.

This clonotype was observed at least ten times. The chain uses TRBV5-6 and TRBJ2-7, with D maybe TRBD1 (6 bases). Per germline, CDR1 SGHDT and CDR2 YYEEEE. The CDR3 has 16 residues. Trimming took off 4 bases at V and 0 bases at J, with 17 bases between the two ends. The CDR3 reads CASSAEYRESSYEQYF. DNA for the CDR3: TGTGCCAGCAGCGCGGAGTACAGGGAGAGCTCCTACGAGCAGTACTTC. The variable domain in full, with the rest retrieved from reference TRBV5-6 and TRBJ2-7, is DAGVTQSPTHLIKTRGQQVTLRCSPKSGHDTVSWYQQALGQGPQFIFQYYEEEERQRGNFPDRFSGHQFPNYSSELNVNALLLGDSALYLCASSAEYRESSYEQYFGPGTRLTVT.

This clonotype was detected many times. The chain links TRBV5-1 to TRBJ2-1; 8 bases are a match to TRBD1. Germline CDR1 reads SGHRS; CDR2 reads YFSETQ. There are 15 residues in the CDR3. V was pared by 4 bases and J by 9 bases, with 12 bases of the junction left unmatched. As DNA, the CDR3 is TGCGCCAGCAGCGTAGACAGGGGCAGTTTGGTTGAGCAGTTCTTC. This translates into CASSVDRGSLVEQFF.

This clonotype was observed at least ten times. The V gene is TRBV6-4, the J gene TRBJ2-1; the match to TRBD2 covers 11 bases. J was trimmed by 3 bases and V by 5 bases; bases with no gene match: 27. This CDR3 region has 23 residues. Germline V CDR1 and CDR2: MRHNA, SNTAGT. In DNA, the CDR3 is TGTGCCAGCAGTAGACCGACTAGCGGGGTAACCGACGTTCGACTTCGACGCTACAATGAGCAGTTCTTC. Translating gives CASSRPTSGVTDVRLRRYNEQFF.

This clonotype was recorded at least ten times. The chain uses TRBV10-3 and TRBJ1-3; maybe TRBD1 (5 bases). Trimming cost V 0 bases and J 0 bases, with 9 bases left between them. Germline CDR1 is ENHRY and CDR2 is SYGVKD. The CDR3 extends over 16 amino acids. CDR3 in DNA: TGTGCCATCAGTGAGTCGACGGGGGTCTCTGGAAACACCATATATTTT. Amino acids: CAISESTGVSGNTIYF.

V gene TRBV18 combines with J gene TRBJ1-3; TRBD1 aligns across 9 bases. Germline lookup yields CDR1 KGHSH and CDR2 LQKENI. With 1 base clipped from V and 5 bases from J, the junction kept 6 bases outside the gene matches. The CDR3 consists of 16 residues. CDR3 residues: CASSPRDRASRNTIYF. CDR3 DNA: TGTGCCAGCTCACCACGGGACAGGGCTTCTAGAAACACCATATATTTT.

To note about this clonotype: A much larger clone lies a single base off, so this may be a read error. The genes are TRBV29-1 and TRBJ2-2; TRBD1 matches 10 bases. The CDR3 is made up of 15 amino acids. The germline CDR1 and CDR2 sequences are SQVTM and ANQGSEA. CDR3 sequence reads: CSVGGTGELTGDLFF. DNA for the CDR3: TGCAGCGTTGGTGGGACAGGGGAACTCACCGGGGACCTGTTTTTT.

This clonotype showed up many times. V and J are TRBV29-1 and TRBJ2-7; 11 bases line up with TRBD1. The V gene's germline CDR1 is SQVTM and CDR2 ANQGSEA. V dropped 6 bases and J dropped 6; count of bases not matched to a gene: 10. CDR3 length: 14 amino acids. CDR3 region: CSVALRTGGGEQYF. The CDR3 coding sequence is TGCAGCGTCGCCCTCAGGACAGGGGGCGGCGAGCAGTACTTC.

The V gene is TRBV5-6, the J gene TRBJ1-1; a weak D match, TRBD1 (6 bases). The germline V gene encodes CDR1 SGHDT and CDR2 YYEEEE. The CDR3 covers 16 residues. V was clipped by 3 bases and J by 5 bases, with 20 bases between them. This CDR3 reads CASSSLGGGRRTEAFF. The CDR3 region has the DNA TGTGCCAGCAGCTCCTTAGGTGGGGGGCGGAGGACTGAAGCTTTCTTT.